A selection of T cell receptor beta chains follows, all from one sample in a study of shared clonotypes between healthy human individuals. Measured with immunoSEQ multiplex PCR; TCRdb has only the in-frame clones, and not every one. This table holds roughly 2 million clones, 95% found once. Sequencing was performed on naive CD4+ T cells sorted from blood. These receptors all come from a young man in good health. Both conserved end residues are part of each CDR3. A D gene is named only where the DNA matches it firmly. Some rows have no size entry. The others give once, few or many, or a class for an expanded clone.

TRBD1,TRBV30,.,TRBJ1-6,TGTGCCGGAATCAATAGACAGGGAGATAATTCACCCCTCCACTTT,CAGINRQGDNSPLHF
TRBD1,TRBV4-1,once,TRBJ1-5,TGCGCCAGCAGCCACGAACCGGGACAGGGCATCGCAGGTCAGCCCCAGCATTTT,CASSHEPGQGIAGQPQHF
TRBD1,TRBV10-3,.,TRBJ1-4,TGTGCCATCAGTGAGTCACCAGGGGGAACTAATGAAAAACTGTTTTTT,CAISESPGGTNEKLFF
.,TRBV14,.,TRBJ2-7,TGTGCCAGCAGCCAAAAGGAAAGCTCCTACGAGCAGTACTTC,CASSQKESSYEQYF
TRBD1,TRBV27,.,TRBJ2-7,TGTGCCAGCAGTTTCTGGGACAGGGCGCCCTGGGAGCAGTACTTC,CASSFWDRAPWEQYF
.,TRBV2,.,TRBJ2-1,TGTGCCAGCAAGGGGAACGGGGACTACAATGAGCAGTTCTTC,CASKGNGDYNEQFF
TRBD1,TRBV6-1,.,TRBJ2-7,TGTGCCAGCTTGGGACAGGTTTACTCCTACGAGCAGTACTTC,CASLGQVYSYEQYF
TRBD1,TRBV9,.,TRBJ2-3,TGTGCCAGCAGCCCCCGGGGACAGGTCACAGATACGCAGTATTTT,CASSPRGQVTDTQYF
.,TRBV2,once,TRBJ1-2,TGTGCCAGCAGTGAAGCTGGGGGATATGGCTACACCTTC,CASSEAGGYGYTF
.,TRBV2,.,TRBJ2-2,TGTGCCAGCAGTGAAAACAGGGTGAACACCGGGGAGCTGTTTTTT,CASSENRVNTGELFF
.,TRBV19,.,TRBJ1-1,TGTGCCAGTAGTATTCAGGAGAACACTGAAGCTTTCTTT,CASSIQENTEAFF
TRBD1,TRBV5-1,.,TRBJ1-4,TGCGCCAGCAGCACGGGGGACAGGGGTAATGAAAAACTGTTTTTT,CASSTGDRGNEKLFF
.,TRBV10-2,.,TRBJ1-2,TGCGCCAGCAGTCGGGACCTGAACTATGGCTACACCTTC,CASSRDLNYGYTF
.,TRBV5-8,.,TRBJ2-2,TGTGCCAGCAGCCGGTCGCGGGGCACCGGGGAGCTGTTTTTT,CASSRSRGTGELFF
TRBD1,TRBV11-2,.,TRBJ2-7,TGTGCCAGCAGCCGGTTGGGGGGACAGGGGACCTACGAGCAGTACTTC,CASSRLGGQGTYEQYF
TRBD2,TRBV11-2,.,TRBJ2-2,TGTGCCAGCAGCTTCGGGACTAGCGGGAACGATGGCACCGGGGAGCTGTTTTTT,CASSFGTSGNDGTGELFF
.,TRBV6-6,.,TRBJ1-5,TGTGCCAGCAGCCAGGTGAATCAGCCCCAGCATTTT,CASSQVNQPQHF